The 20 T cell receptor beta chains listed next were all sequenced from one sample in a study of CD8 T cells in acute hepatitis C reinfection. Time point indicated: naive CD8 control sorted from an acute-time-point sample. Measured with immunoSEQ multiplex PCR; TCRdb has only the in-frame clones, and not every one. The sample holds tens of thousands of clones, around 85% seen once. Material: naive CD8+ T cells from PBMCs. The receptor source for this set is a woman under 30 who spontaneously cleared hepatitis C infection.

The CDR3 DNA reads TGTGCCAGCAGTGATTCCACAGGGCAGCCCCAGCATTTT. It encodes CASSDSTGQPQHF. The chain joins TRBV25-1 to TRBJ1-5, with D tentatively TRBD1 (6 bases). Germline CDR1 reads MGHDK; CDR2 reads SYGVNS. V shed 3 bases and J shed 7 bases, with 10 bases lying between them. The CDR3 contains 13 residues. The complete variable domain, with remaining parts taken from reference TRBV25-1 and TRBJ1-5, reads EADIYQTPRYLVIGTGKKITLECSQTMGHDKMYWYQQDPGMELHLIHYSYGVNSTEKGDLSSESTVSRIRTEHFPLTLESARPSHTSQYLCASSDSTGQPQHFGDGTRLSIL.

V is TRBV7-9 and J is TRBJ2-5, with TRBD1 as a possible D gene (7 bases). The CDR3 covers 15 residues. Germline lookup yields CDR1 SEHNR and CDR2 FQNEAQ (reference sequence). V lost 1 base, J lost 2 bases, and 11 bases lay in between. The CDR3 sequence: CASSLGQGGQETQYF. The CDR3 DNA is TGTGCCAGCAGCTTAGGCCAGGGGGGACAAGAGACCCAGTACTTC.

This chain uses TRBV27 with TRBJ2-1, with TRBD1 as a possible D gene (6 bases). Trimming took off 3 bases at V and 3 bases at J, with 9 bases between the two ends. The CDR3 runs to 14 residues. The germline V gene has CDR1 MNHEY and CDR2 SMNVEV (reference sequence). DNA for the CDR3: TGTGCCAGCAGTTTGGACAGACTCTACAATGAGCAGTTCTTC. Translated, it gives CASSLDRLYNEQFF.

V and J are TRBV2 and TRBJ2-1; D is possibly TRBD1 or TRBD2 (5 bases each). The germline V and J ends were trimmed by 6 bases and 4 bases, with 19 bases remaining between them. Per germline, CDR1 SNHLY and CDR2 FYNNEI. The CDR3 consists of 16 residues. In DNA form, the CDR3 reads TGTGCCAGCAGAGGGGCGGGCCAAGGGTCTTACAATGAGCAGTTCTTC. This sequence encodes CASRGAGQGSYNEQFF.

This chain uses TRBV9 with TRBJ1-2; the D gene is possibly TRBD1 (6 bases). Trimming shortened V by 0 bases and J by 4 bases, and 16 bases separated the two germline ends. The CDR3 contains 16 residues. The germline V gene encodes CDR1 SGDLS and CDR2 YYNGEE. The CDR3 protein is CASSVARDSGAYGYTF. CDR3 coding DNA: TGTGCCAGCAGCGTAGCCCGTGACTCGGGGGCCTATGGCTACACCTTC.

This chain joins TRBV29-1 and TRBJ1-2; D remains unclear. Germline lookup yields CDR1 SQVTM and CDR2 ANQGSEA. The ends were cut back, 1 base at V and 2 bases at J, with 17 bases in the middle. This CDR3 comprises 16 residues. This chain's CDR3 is CSVEVWQRLDNYGYTF. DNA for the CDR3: TGCAGCGTTGAAGTATGGCAGAGACTGGACAACTATGGCTACACCTTC.

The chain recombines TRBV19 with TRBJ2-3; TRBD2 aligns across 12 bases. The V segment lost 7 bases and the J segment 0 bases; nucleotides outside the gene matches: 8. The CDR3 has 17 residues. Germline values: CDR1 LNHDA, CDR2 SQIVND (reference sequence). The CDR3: CASNQLAGGTSTDTQYF. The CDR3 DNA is TGTGCCAGTAATCAACTAGCGGGAGGTACTAGCACAGATACGCAGTATTTT.

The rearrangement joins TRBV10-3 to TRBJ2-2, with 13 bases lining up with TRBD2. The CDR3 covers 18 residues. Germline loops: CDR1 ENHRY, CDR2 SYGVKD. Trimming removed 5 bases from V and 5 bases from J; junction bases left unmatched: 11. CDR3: CAISSGTSGIISTGELFF. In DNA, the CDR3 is TGTGCCATCAGTTCCGGGACTAGCGGGATAATTAGTACCGGGGAGCTGTTTTTT.

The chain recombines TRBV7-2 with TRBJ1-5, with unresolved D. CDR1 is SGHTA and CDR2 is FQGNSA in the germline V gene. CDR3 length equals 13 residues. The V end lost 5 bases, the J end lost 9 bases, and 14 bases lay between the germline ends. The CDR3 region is CASSVGYLGPQHF. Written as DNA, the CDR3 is TGTGCCAGCAGCGTCGGCTACCTGGGGCCCCAGCATTTT.

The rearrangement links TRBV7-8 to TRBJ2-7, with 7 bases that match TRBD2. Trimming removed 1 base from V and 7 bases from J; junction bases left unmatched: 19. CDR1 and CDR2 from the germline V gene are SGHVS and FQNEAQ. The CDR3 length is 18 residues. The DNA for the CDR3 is TGTGCCAGCAGCTTAGACAGGAAGGGAGCGGGAACCCCGGGAGAGCAGTACTTC. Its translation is CASSLDRKGAGTPGEQYF.

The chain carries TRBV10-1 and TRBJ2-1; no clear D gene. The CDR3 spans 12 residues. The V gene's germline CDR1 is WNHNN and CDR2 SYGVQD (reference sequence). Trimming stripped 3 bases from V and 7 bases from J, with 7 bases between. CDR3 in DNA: TGCGCCAGCAGTGATCGGTGGAATGAGCAGTTCTTC. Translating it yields CASSDRWNEQFF.

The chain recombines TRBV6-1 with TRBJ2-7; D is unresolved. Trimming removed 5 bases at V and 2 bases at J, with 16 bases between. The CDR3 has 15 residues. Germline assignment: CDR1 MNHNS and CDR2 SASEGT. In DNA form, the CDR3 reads TGTGCCAGCAGTTCCCTCGGGTTGAGCACCTACGAGCAGTACTTC. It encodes CASSSLGLSTYEQYF.

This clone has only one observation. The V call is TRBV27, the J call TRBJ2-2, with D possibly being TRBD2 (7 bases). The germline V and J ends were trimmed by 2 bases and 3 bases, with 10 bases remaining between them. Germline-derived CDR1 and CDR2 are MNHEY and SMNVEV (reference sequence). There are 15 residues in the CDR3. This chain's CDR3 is CASSLGGAYTGELFF. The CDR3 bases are TGTGCCAGCAGTTTAGGGGGGGCTTACACCGGGGAGCTGTTTTTT.

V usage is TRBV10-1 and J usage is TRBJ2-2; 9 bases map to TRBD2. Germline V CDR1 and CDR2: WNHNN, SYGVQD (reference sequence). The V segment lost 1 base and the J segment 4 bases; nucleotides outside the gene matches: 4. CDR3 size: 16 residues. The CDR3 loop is CASSEFLAGTTGELFF. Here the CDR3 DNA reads TGCGCCAGCAGTGAGTTCCTAGCGGGAACCACCGGGGAGCTGTTTTTT.

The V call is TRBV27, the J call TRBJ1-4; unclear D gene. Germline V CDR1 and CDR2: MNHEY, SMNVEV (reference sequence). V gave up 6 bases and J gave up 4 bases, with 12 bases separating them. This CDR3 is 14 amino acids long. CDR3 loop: CASSPGQINEKLFF. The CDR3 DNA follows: TGTGCCAGCAGCCCCGGGCAGATTAATGAAAAACTGTTTTTT. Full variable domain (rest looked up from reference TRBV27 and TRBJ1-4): EAQVTQNPRYLITVTGKKLTVTCSQNMNHEYMSWYRQDPGLGLRQIYYSMNVEVTDKGDVPEGYKVSRKEKRNFPLILESPSPNQTSLYFCASSPGQINEKLFFGSGTQLSVL.

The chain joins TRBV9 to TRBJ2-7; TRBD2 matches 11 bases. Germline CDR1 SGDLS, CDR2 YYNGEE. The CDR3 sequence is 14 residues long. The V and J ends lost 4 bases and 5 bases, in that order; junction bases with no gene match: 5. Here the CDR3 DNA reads TGTGCCAGCAGCCTAGCGGGAGGCATCCACGAGCAGTACTTC. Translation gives CASSLAGGIHEQYF.

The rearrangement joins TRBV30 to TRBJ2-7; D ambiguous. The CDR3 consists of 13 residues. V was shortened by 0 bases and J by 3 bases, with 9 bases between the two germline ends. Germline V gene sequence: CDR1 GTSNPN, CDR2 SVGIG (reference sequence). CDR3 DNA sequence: TGTGCCTGGAGTGTACCCCCTATCTACGAGCAGTACTTC. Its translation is CAWSVPPIYEQYF.

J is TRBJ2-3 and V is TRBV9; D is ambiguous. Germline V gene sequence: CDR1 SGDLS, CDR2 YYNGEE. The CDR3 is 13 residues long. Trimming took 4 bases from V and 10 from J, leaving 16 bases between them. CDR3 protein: CASSPTPLKAQYF. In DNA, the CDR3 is TGTGCCAGCAGCCCGACCCCCCTTAAGGCGCAGTATTTT.

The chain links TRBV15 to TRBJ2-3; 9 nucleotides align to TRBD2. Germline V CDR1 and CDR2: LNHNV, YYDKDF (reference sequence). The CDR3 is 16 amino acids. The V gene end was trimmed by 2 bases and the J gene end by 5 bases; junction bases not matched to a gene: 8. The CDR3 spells CATSRFLSGSQDTQYF. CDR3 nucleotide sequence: TGTGCCACCAGCAGATTCCTTAGCGGGAGTCAAGATACGCAGTATTTT.

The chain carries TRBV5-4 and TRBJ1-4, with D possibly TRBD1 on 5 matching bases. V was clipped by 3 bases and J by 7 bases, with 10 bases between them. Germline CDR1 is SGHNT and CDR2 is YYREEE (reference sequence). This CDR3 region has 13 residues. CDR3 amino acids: CASSSQGGEKLFF. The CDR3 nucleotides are TGTGCCAGCAGCTCTCAGGGAGGTGAAAAACTGTTTTTT.